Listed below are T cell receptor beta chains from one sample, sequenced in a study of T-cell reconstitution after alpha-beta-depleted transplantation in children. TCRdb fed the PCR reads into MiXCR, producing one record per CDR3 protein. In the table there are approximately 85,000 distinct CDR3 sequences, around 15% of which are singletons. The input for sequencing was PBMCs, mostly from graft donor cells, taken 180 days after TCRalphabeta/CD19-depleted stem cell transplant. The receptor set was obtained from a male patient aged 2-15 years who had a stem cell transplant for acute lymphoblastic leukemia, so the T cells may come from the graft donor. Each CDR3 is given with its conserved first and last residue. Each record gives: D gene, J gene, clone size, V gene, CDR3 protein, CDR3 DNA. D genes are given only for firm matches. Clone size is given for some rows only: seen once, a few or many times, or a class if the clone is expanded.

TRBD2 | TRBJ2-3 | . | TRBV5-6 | CASSLDPLAGSSTDTQYF | TGTGCCAGCAGCTTGGATCCACTAGCGGGGTCTAGCACAGATACGCAGTATTTT
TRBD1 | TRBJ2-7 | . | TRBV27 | CASSSDRGLSYEQYF | TGTGCCAGCAGTTCGGACAGGGGGTTATCCTACGAGCAGTACTTC
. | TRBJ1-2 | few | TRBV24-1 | CATWDPNYGYTF | TGTGCCACCTGGGACCCAAACTATGGCTACACCTTC
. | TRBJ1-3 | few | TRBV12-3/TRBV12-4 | CASSLGIHSGNTIYF | TGTGCCAGCAGTTTAGGGATACACTCTGGAAACACCATATATTTT
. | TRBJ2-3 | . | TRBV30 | CAWSNSLGTDTQYF | TGTGCCTGGAGTAACTCCTTAGGCACAGATACGCAGTATTTT
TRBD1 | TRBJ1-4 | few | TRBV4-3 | CASSQGRQGGEKLFF | TGCGCCAGCAGCCAAGGGCGACAGGGGGGAGAAAAACTGTTTTTT
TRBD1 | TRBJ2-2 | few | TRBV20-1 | CSATTQGWAAGELFF | TGCAGTGCTACCACACAGGGGTGGGCCGCCGGGGAGCTGTTTTTT
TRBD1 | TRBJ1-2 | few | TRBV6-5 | CASSQSTGGSYGYTF | TGTGCCAGCAGTCAGTCGACAGGGGGTAGCTATGGCTACACCTTC
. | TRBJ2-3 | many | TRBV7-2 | CASSFGRTSLVIDTQYF | TGTGCCAGCAGCTTTGGGCGGACCTCTCTAGTGATAGATACGCAGTATTTT
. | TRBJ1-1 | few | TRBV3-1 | CASSQDPRGDTEAFF | TGTGCCAGCAGCCAAGATCCGAGAGGCGACACTGAAGCTTTCTTT
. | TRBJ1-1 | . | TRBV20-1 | CSARVHGRGANTEAFF | TGCAGTGCTAGAGTCCATGGGCGGGGGGCTAACACTGAAGCTTTCTTT
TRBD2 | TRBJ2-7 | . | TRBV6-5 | CASSYERGLLYEQYF | TGTGCCAGCAGTTACGAGCGGGGGCTCCTCTACGAGCAGTACTTC
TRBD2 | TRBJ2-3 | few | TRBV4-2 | CASSQASGRATDTQYF | TGTGCCAGCAGCCAAGCCTCCGGGAGGGCCACAGATACGCAGTATTTT
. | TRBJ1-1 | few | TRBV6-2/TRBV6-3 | CASSHPQEYTEAFF | TGTGCCAGCAGTCACCCTCAAGAGTACACTGAAGCTTTCTTT
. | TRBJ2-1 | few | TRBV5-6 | CASSQDRTYNEQFF | TGTGCCAGCAGCCAGGACAGAACCTACAATGAGCAGTTCTTC
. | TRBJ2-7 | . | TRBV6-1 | CASSFEGDEQYF | TGTGCCAGCAGCTTCGAGGGCGACGAGCAGTACTTC
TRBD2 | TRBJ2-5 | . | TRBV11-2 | CASSPQRGRYVETQYF | TGTGCCAGCAGCCCACAGCGGGGGCGCTACGTGGAGACCCAGTACTTC
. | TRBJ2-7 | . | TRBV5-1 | CASSGHTGLDEQYF | TGCGCCAGCAGCGGGCACACAGGGTTAGACGAGCAGTACTTC
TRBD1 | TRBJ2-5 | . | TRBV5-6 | CASSRGQGRETQYF | TGTGCCAGCAGCCGAGGACAGGGCCGGGAGACCCAGTACTTC
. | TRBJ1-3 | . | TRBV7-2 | CASSLTGNTIYF | TGTGCCAGCAGCCTAACTGGAAACACCATATATTTT
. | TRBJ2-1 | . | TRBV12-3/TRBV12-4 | CASSLWESYNEQFF | TGTGCCAGCAGTTTATGGGAGTCCTACAATGAGCAGTTCTTC
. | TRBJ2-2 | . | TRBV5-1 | CASRSGPHTGELFF | TGCGCCAGCAGATCCGGGCCCCACACCGGGGAGCTGTTTTTT
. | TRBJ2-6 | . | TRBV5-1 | CASSFAGQSSGANVLTF | TGCGCCAGCAGCTTTGCGGGACAAAGCTCTGGGGCCAACGTCCTGACTTTC
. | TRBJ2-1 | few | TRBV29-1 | CSVGQGRLGYNEQFF | TGCAGCGTTGGCCAGGGTAGGCTAGGCTACAATGAGCAGTTCTTC
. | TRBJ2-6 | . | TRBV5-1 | CASSHGLLTVPSGANVLTF | TGCGCCAGCAGCCACGGCCTCCTGACGGTACCCTCTGGGGCCAACGTCCTGACTTTC
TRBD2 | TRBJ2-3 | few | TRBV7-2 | CASSSFRGETQYF | TGTGCCAGCAGCTCGTTCCGGGGGGAGACGCAGTATTTT
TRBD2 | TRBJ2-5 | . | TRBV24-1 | CATSDSGTSASKGTQYF | TGTGCCACCAGTGATTCCGGGACTAGCGCGTCTAAAGGGACCCAGTACTTC
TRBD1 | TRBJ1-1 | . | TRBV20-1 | CSAPASGTVNTEAFF | TGCAGTGCACCGGCATCCGGGACAGTGAACACTGAAGCTTTCTTT
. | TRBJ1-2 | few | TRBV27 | CASSSILGTPMGGYTF | TGTGCCAGCAGTTCCATCTTGGGGACGCCCATGGGTGGCTACACCTTC
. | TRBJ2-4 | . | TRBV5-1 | CASSFDSLAKNIQYF | TGCGCCAGCAGCTTTGACAGTTTAGCCAAAAACATTCAGTACTTC
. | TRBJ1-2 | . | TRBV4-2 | CASSHPGDDYGYTF | TGTGCCAGCAGCCACCCCGGGGACGACTATGGCTACACCTTC